This note documents a single TCR beta chain sequence. Its antigen is unidentified. V lost 1 base and J 3 bases, leaving 4 bases between the germline ends. Germline V lookup: CDR1 SGHAT, CDR2 FQDESV (reference sequence). The CDR3 has 12 amino acids. Method: immunoSEQ multiplex PCR; TCRdb's copy keeps in-frame clones and lacks some. The sample holds over 100,000 clones, about 91% seen once. This entry belongs to a study of cytomegalovirus exposure and HLA in healthy donors. About the study: The 120 or so validation repertoires used a platform that matched the one used for the approximately 610 first-cohort repertoires, as a later analysis reported. Whole-study findings and limits: Clusters of TCRs from the first cohort tended to co-occur in the roughly 120 validation repertoires (as a later analysis found). It was reported that the classifier diagnosed cytomegalovirus status with high specificity and sensitivity in both the original and validation cohorts. A few CMV-associated chains were confirmed in vitro to be specific for CMV antigens.

The source is a woman aged 18-29 years in good health and CMV-seronegative. This chain connects TRBV11-1 to TRBJ2-7; no clear D gene. Sequenced input: PBMCs. The CDR3 loop reads CASSLDGYEQYF. In DNA, the CDR3 is TGTGCCAGCAGCTTAGACGGCTACGAGCAGTACTTC. The entire variable domain, with the rest obtained from reference TRBV11-1 and TRBJ2-7, is as follows: EAEVAQSPRYKITEKSQAVAFWCDPISGHATLYWYRQILGQGPELLVQFQDESVVDDSQLPKDRFSAERLKGVDSTLKIQPAELGDSAMYLCASSLDGYEQYFGPGTRLTVT.